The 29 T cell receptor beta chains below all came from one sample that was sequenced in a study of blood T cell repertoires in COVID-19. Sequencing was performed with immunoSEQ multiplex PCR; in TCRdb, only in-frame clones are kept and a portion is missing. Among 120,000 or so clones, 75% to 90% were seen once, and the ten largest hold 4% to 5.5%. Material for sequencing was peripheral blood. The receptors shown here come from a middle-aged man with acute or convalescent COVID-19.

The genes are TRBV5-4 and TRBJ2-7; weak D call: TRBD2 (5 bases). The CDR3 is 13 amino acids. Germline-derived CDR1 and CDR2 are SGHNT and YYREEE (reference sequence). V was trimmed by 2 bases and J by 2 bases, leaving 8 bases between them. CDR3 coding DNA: TGTGCCAGCAGCTTCACCGGGGCCTACGAGCAGTACTTC. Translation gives CASSFTGAYEQYF.

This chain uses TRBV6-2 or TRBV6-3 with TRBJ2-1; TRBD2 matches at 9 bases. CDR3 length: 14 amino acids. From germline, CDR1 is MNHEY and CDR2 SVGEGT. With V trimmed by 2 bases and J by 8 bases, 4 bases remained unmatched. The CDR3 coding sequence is TGTGCCAGCAGTTACGGCGGGGGGGCGGATGAGCAGTTCTTC. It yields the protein CASSYGGGADEQFF.

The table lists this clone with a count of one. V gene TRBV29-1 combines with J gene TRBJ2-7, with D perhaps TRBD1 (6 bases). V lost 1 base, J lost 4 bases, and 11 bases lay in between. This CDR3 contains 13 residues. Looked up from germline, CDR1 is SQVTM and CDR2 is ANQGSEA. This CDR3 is CSVEGQAGYEQYF. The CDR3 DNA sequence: TGCAGCGTTGAAGGACAGGCCGGGTACGAGCAGTACTTC.

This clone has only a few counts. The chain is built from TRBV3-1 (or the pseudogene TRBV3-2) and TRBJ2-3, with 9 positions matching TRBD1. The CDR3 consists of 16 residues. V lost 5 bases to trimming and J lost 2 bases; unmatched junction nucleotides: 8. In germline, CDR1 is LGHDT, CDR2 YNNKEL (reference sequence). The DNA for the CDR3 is TGTGCCAGCAGCTCCCGGGACAGGGCTGCCACAGATACGCAGTATTTT. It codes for CASSSRDRAATDTQYF.

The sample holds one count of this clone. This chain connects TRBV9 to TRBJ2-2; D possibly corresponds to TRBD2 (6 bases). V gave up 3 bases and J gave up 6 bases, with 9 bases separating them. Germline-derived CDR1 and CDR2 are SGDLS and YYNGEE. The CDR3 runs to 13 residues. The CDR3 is CASSGEVAGELFF. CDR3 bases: TGTGCCAGCAGCGGGGAGGTTGCCGGGGAGCTGTTTTTT.

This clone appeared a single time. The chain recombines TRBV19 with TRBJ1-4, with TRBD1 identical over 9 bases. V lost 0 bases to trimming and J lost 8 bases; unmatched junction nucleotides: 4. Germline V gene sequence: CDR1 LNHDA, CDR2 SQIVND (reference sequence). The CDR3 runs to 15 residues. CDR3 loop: CASSIEGTGTEKLFF. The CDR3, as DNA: TGTGCCAGTAGTATAGAAGGGACAGGGACCGAAAAACTGTTTTTT.

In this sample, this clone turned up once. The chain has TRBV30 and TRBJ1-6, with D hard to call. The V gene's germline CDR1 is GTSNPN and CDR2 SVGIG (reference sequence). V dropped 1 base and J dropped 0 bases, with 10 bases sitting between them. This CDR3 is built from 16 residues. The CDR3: CAWSGRRSSYNSPLHF. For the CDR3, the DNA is TGTGCCTGGAGTGGGAGGAGGAGCTCCTATAATTCACCCCTCCACTTT.

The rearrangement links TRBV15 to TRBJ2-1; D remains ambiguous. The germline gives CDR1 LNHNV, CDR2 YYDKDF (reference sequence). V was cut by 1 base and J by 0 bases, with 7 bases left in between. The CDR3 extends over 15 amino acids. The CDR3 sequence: CATSRAASSYNEQFF. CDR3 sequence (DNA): TGTGCCACCAGCAGAGCGGCTAGCTCCTACAATGAGCAGTTCTTC.

This CDR3 reads CAWSDAVRLKEKLFF. The CDR3 DNA is TGTGCCTGGAGTGACGCGGTTAGGTTGAAGGAAAAACTGTTTTTT. The chain has TRBV30 and TRBJ1-4; D is unresolved. CDR3 size: 15 residues. Germline CDR1 reads GTSNPN; CDR2 reads SVGIG (reference sequence). Between the trimmed V and J ends, which lost 1 base and 8 bases, there was a span of 17 bases.

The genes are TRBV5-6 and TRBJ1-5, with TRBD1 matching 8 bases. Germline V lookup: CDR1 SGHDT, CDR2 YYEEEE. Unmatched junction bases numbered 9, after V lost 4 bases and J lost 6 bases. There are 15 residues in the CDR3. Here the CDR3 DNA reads TGTGCCAGCAGCCCGGGGACAGGAGGTGGTCAGCCCCAGCATTTT. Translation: CASSPGTGGGQPQHF.

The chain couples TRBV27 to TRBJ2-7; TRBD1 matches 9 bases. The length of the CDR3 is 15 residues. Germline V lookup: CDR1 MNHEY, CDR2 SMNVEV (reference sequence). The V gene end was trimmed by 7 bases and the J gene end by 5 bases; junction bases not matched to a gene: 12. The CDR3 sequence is CASTPVGTGYHEQYF. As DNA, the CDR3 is TGTGCCAGCACCCCGGTGGGGACAGGGTACCACGAGCAGTACTTC.

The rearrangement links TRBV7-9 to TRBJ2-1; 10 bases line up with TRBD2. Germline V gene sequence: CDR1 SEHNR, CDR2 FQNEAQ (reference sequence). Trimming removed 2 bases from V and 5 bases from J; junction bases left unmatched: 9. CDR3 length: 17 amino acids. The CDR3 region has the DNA TGTGCCAGCAGCTTAAGAAGCGGGGGGGCCGGGCACAATGAGCAGTTCTTC. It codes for CASSLRSGGAGHNEQFF.

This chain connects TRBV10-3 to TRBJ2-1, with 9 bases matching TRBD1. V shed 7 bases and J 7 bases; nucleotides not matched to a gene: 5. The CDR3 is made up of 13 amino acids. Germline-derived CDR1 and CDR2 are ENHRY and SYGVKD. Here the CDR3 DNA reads TGTGCCATCAAGGTAGGACAGGGGAATGAGCAGTTCTTC. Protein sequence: CAIKVGQGNEQFF.

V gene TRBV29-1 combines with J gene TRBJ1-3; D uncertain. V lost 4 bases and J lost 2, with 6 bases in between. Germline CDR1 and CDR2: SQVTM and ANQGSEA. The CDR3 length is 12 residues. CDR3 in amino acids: CSVGGTGNTIYF. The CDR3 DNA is TGCAGCGTTGGAGGGACTGGAAACACCATATATTTT.

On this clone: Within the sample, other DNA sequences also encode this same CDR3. This CDR3 is CASSQDINQPQHF. In nucleotides, the CDR3 is TGCGCCAGCAGCCAAGATATCAATCAGCCCCAGCATTTT. The V call is TRBV4-3, the J call TRBJ1-5, with D uncertain. There are 13 residues in the CDR3. V was trimmed by 0 bases and J by 3 bases, leaving 3 bases between them. Per germline, CDR1 LGHNA and CDR2 YSLEER.

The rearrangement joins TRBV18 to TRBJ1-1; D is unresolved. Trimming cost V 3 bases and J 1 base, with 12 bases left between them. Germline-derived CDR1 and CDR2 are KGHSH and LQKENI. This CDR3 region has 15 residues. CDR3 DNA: TGTGCCAGCTCACCTACCAGCGAGGGGAACACTGAAGCTTTCTTT. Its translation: CASSPTSEGNTEAFF.

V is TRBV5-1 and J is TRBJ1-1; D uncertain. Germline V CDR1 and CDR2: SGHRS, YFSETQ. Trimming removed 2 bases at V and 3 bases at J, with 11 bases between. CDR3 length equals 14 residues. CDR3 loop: CASSLDGVDTEAFF. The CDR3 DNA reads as TGCGCCAGCAGCTTAGACGGAGTTGACACTGAAGCTTTCTTT.

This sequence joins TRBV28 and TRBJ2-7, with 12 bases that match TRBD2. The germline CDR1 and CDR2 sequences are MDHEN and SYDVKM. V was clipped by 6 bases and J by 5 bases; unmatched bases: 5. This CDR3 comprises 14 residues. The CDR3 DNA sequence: TGTGCCAGCAGCCCGACTAGCGGGAGAAACGAGCAGTACTTC. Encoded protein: CASSPTSGRNEQYF.

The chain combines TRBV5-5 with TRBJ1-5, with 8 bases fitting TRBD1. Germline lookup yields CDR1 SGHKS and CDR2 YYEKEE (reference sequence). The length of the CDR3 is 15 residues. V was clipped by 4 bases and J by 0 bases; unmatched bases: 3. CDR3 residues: CASSPTGDSNQPQHF. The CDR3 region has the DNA TGTGCCAGCAGCCCGACAGGGGATAGCAATCAGCCCCAGCATTTT.

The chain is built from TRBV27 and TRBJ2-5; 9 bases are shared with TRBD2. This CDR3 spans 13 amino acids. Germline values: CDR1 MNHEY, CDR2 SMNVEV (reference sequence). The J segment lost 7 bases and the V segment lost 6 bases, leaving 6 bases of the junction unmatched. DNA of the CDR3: TGTGCCAGCAGCGCTAGCGGGGCGGGGACCCAGTACTTC. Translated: CASSASGAGTQYF.

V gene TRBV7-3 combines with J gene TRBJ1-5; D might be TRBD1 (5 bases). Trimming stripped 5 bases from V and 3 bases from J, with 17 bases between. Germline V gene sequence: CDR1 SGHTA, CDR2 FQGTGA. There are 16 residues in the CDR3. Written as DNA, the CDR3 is TGTGCCAGCAGCGATTTAGGCAGGGTGGCCAATCAGCCCCAGCATTTT. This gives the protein CASSDLGRVANQPQHF.

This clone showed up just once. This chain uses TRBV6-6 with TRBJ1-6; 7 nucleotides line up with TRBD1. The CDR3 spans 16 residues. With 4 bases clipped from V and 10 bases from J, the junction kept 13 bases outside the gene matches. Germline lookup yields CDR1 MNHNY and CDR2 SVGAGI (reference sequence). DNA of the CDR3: TGTGCCAGCAGTTCCATCGAGACAGGGAACGGATCACCCCTCCACTTT. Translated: CASSSIETGNGSPLHF.

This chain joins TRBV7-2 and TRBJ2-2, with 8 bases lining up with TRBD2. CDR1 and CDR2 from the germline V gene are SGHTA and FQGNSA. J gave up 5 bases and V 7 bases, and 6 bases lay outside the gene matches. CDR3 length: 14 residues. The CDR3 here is CASTAGTRTGELFF. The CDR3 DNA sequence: TGTGCCAGCACGGCGGGGACTAGGACCGGGGAGCTGTTTTTT.

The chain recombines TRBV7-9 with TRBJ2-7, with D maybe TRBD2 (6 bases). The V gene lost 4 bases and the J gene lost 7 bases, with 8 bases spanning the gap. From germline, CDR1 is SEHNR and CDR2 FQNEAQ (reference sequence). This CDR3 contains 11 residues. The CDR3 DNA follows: TGTGCCAGCAGCTATGGGGGGGAGCAGTACTTC. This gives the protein CASSYGGEQYF.

CDR3: CASSFGLALHF. In nucleotides, the CDR3 is TGTGCCAGCAGTTTCGGGTTAGCCCTCCACTTT. V usage is TRBV12-3 or TRBV12-4 and J usage is TRBJ1-6; no firm D call. Trimming pared 3 bases from V and 14 bases from J, leaving 8 bases between. CDR3 size: 11 residues.

The CDR3 spells CASSLGVLGDTGELFF. The CDR3 DNA reads TGTGCCAGCAGCTTAGGGGTGTTAGGGGACACCGGGGAGCTGTTTTTT. The chain combines TRBV7-3 with TRBJ2-2; possibly TRBD1 for D (5 bases). Trimming cost V 2 bases and J 3 bases, with 13 bases left between them. Germline CDR1 is SGHTA and CDR2 is FQGTGA. The CDR3 covers 16 residues.

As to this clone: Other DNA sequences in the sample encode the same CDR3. CDR3: CSAGTGMNTEAFF. The CDR3 DNA reads TGCAGCGCTGGGACAGGGATGAACACTGAAGCTTTCTTT. The chain combines TRBV29-1 with TRBJ1-1; 9 bases match TRBD1. Germline loops: CDR1 SQVTM, CDR2 ANQGSEA. The CDR3 runs 13 residues. The ends lost 7 bases at V and 0 bases at J; junction bases unmatched: 3. Complete variable domain (other parts from reference TRBV29-1 and TRBJ1-1): SAVISQKPSRDICQRGTSLTIQCQVDSQVTMMFWYRQQPGQSLTLIATANQGSEATYESGFVIDKFPISRPNLTFSTLTVSNMSPEDSSIYLCSAGTGMNTEAFFGQGTRLTVV.

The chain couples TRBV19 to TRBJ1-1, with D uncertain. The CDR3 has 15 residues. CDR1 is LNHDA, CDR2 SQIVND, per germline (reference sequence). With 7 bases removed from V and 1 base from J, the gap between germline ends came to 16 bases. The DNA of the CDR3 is TGTGCCAGTACCAGTATATTCCCCGCGAACACTGAAGCTTTCTTT. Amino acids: CASTSIFPANTEAFF.

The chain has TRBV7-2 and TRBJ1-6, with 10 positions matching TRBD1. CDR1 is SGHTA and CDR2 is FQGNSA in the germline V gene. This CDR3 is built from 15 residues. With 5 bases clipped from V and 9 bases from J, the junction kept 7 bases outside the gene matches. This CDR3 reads CASSLSGTGVSPLHF. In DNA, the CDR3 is TGTGCCAGCAGCCTCTCCGGGACAGGGGTTTCACCCCTCCACTTT.